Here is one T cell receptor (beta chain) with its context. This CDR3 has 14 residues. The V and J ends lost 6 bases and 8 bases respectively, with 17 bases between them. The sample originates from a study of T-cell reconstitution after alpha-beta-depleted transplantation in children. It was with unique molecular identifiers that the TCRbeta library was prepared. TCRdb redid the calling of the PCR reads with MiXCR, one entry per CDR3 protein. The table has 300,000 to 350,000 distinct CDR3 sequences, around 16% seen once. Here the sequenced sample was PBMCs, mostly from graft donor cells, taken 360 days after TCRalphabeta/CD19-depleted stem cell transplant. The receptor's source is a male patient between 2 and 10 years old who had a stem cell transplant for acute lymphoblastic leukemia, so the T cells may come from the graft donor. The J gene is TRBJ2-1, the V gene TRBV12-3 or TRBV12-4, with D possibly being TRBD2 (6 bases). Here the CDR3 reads CASSHSGTSDEQFF. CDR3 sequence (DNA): TGTGCCAGCAGCCATAGCGGTACATCTGATGAGCAGTTCTTC.